This TCR beta chain was sequenced during a study of regulatory T cells in long-lasting Graves disease. Building of the TCR beta libraries involved iRepertoire HTBI primers and Arm-PCR of CDR3 regions. Authors' processing steps: Identification across samples found some 60 TRBV and approximately 15 TRBJ segments. MiXCR was run by TCRdb on the multiplex PCR reads, yielding one entry per CDR3 protein. The V and J calls were determined by TCRdb, not by the authors. The table records some 340,000 distinct CDR3 sequences, about 11% of them present only once. At least ten counts were recorded for this clonotype. Time point meaning: newly diagnosed GD, antithyroid drugs for less than 3 months. After RNA was extracted from PBMCs, the TCR library was made from it. The same data also contributed to another study, on T cells in Graves' hyperthyroidism and ophthalmopathy.

Sequencing used peripheral blood mononuclear cells (PBMCs), obtained at new diagnosis, from a patient treated with antithyroid drugs. This receptor was obtained from a woman aged 18-29 years with Graves disease.

CDR3 coding DNA: TGCAGCGCTGCCTTGGGCAGATACTCCTACAATGAGCAGTTCTTC. Encoded protein: CSAALGRYSYNEQFF. The chain combines TRBV29-1 with TRBJ2-1; the D is unclear. Germline V CDR1 and CDR2: SQVTM, ANQGSEA. V gave up 7 bases and J gave up 0 bases, with 16 bases separating them. There are 15 residues in the CDR3.